The 24 T cell receptor beta chains reported below all come from one sample, sequenced in a study of monozygotic twins with inflammatory bowel disease. TCRdb re-called the 5' RACE reads and shows each CDR3 protein once, DNA omitted. The sample totals approximately 210,000 distinct CDR3 sequences; its top ten clones hold approximately 7.7%. Sequenced: blood. Receptors originate from a human donor with ulcerative colitis or Crohn's disease, or a healthy co-twin of an affected twin (not recorded which).

The chain has TRBV5-5 and TRBJ2-3; TCRdb outputs TRBD1, but without DNA this stays unchecked. Looked up from germline, CDR1 is SGHKS and CDR2 is YYEKEE (reference sequence). The CDR3 has 14 amino acids. Here the CDR3 reads CASSRTGSGDTQYF.

The chain recombines TRBV7-9 with TRBJ1-1. The CDR3 contains 15 residues. Germline V lookup: CDR1 SEHNR, CDR2 FQNEAQ (reference sequence). This CDR3 is CASSSPLTGNTEAFF.

CDR3 amino acids: CASRPQTGANYNEQFF. This chain uses TRBV5-1 with TRBJ2-1; TCRdb's D gene call, TRBD1, goes unchecked for lack of DNA. The CDR3 sequence is 16 residues long. From germline, CDR1 is SGHRS and CDR2 YFSETQ.

The V gene is TRBV11-2, the J gene TRBJ2-1; without DNA, the TCRdb call of TRBD1 cannot be checked. This CDR3 spans 17 amino acids. Germline values: CDR1 SGHAT, CDR2 FQNNGV. This chain's CDR3 is CASSLIGAAGFNNEQFF.

The chain recombines TRBV4-1 with TRBJ2-1; the D call from TCRdb, TRBD1, cannot be confirmed without DNA. Germline CDR1 and CDR2: MGHRA and YSYEKL. CDR3 length equals 16 residues. The CDR3 region is CASSQVDRAALNEQFF.

The chain uses TRBV20-1 and TRBJ2-5; TCRdb designates TRBD2, a call that cannot be tested without DNA. Germline CDR1 and CDR2: DFQATT and SNEGSKA (reference sequence). CDR3 size: 13 residues. The CDR3 loop is CSASVLGRETQYF.

The rearrangement joins TRBV6-1 to TRBJ2-2; TCRdb indicates TRBD1, and absent DNA this call remains unverified. Germline V gene data show CDR1 as MNHNS and CDR2 as SASEGT. This CDR3 is 14 amino acids long. The CDR3 protein is CAIEPWTGRGELFF.

The genes are TRBV12-3 or TRBV12-4 and TRBJ2-7; TCRdb selects TRBD1, and the lack of DNA leaves this call unchecked. The CDR3 has 15 residues. This chain's CDR3 is CASSPSGDISYEQYF.

The J gene is TRBJ1-2, the V gene TRBV3-1. Germline V gene lookup returns CDR1 LGHDT and CDR2 YNNKEL (reference sequence). This CDR3 region has 14 residues. The CDR3: CASSQVRSNYGYTF.

The V gene is TRBV3-1, the J gene TRBJ2-3; TCRdb proposes TRBD2, but this gene call is untestable without DNA. This CDR3 is built from 14 residues. Looked up from germline, CDR1 is LGHDT and CDR2 is YNNKEL (reference sequence). CDR3: CASSQLAALDTQYF.

The chain carries TRBV4-1 and TRBJ2-2; TCRdb lists TRBD1, though no DNA is available to test this call. This CDR3 comprises 15 residues. In germline, CDR1 is MGHRA, CDR2 YSYEKL. Here the CDR3 reads CASSHLTRDTGELFF.

The V gene is TRBV12-3 or TRBV12-4, the J gene TRBJ1-5; TCRdb's D gene call, TRBD1, goes unchecked for lack of DNA. CDR3 length equals 15 residues. The CDR3 loop is CASSFGGNSNQPQHF.

V is TRBV4-3 and J is TRBJ2-2; checking the TCRdb D call of TRBD2 is not possible without DNA. CDR3 length: 16 residues. CDR1 and CDR2 (germline): LGHNA, YSLEER. CDR3 region: CASSQARGGSTGELFF.

The chain has TRBV4-3 and TRBJ2-3; TCRdb gives TRBD2 as the D gene, but with no DNA this cannot be confirmed. This CDR3 has 17 amino acids. Germline V gene sequence: CDR1 LGHNA, CDR2 YSLEER. This chain's CDR3 is CASMPLLAGGCTDTQYF.

The chain employs TRBV19 and TRBJ2-1; the TCRdb call, TRBD1, lacks DNA for checking. Germline V gives CDR1 LNHDA, CDR2 SQIVND (reference sequence). CDR3 length equals 15 residues. This CDR3 is CASSDRGGPYNEQFF.

This sequence joins TRBV6-5 and TRBJ2-7. This CDR3 is 14 amino acids long. Germline V CDR1 and CDR2: MNHEY, SVGAGI. CDR3 sequence: CASSYSGVLREQYF.

This rearrangement joins TRBV15 to TRBJ1-2; the TRBD1 assignment by TCRdb is unverifiable without DNA. This CDR3 region has 14 residues. CDR1 is LNHNV, CDR2 YYDKDF, per germline (reference sequence). CDR3 protein: CATSRDKTDYGYTF.

The genes are TRBV6-5 and TRBJ1-1; TCRdb lists TRBD1, though no DNA is available to test this call. The CDR3 runs to 13 residues. The germline CDR1 and CDR2 sequences are MNHEY and SVGAGI. CDR3 amino acids: CASSKTGGTEAFF.

This CDR3 is CAWGSGNTIYF. The chain couples TRBV30 to TRBJ1-3. Germline-derived CDR1 and CDR2 are GTSNPN and SVGIG (reference sequence). The CDR3 sequence is 11 residues long.

The chain employs TRBV7-6 and TRBJ2-3; TCRdb indicates TRBD1, and absent DNA this call remains unverified. The V gene's germline CDR1 is SGHVS and CDR2 FNYEAQ. This CDR3 spans 16 amino acids. The CDR3: CASSPVAGGRTDTQYF.

The genes are TRBV5-1 and TRBJ2-7. This CDR3 is built from 14 residues. The germline V gene encodes CDR1 SGHRS and CDR2 YFSETQ. CDR3 region: CASSLGGESYEQYF.

V gene TRBV6-2 or TRBV6-3 combines with J gene TRBJ2-3; TCRdb names TRBD1, which stays unverified in the absence of DNA. The length of the CDR3 is 15 residues. Germline V gene data show CDR1 as MNHEY and CDR2 as SVGEGT. The CDR3 protein is CASNSGAFLSDTQYF.

This rearrangement joins TRBV2 to TRBJ2-1; TCRdb picks TRBD2, but there is no DNA to check that call. CDR3 length: 11 amino acids. From germline, CDR1 is SNHLY and CDR2 FYNNEI. CDR3 loop: CASTPSGEQFF.

The genes are TRBV5-6 and TRBJ2-3; the TRBD1 assignment by TCRdb is unverifiable without DNA. The germline CDR1 and CDR2 sequences are SGHDT and YYEEEE. The CDR3 runs 13 residues. The CDR3 protein is CASSLPGADTQYF.